This T cell receptor beta chain was recorded in a study of cytomegalovirus exposure and HLA in healthy donors. The donors were in the approximately 120-subject validation cohort, distinct from the roughly 670-subject first cohort. Clones were sequenced by immunoSEQ multiplex PCR, and TCRdb holds only the in-frame ones, with some missing. The sample lists hundreds of thousands of clones; around 89% were seen once. The CDR3 extends over 15 amino acids. Germline-derived CDR1 and CDR2 are MDHEN and SYDVKM. The J segment lost 4 bases and the V segment lost 8 bases, leaving 9 bases of the junction unmatched.

The sample was PBMCs. The receptor's source is a woman aged 18-35 years in good health and CMV-seronegative. The chain is built from TRBV28 and TRBJ2-1; 9 bases align to TRBD2. CDR3 nucleotide sequence: TGTGCCAGCTGCCTGCGTAGCGGGAGATACAATGAGCAGTTCTTC. Translation: CASCLRSGRYNEQFF.